The 21 T cell receptor beta chains below were found in one sample sequenced in a study of CD8+ T cells in alopecia areata (dated by TCRdb to 2016 to 2019). According to the study, the label for this sample's time point signals: around 29 days on oral tofacitinib. What this sample's treatment or condition label stands for: oral pan-JAK inhibitor, 5-10 mg twice daily. The library was generated by the immunoSEQ multiplex PCR assay. To provide template for TCR sequencing, every sample had RNA extracted and reverse transcribed into cDNA. Drawn from immuneACCESS, this table holds only the in-frame rearrangements with V and J called that TCRdb kept. Clones are partly lost; checked studies trace under half to an unresolved V gene and leave the rest unexplained. Counted in this sample were over 120,000 clones; roughly 54% of them appeared once. Around 15% of the sample rests with the top ten. The sequenced sample was CD8+ T cells sorted from blood, obtained at week 4, from a patient treated with tofacitinib. The source of these receptors is a human donor with alopecia areata.

This clone was observed a few times. The V call is TRBV7-8, the J call TRBJ2-5; TRBD1 might be the D (6 bases). Trimming removed 1 base from V and 4 bases from J, with 10 bases in between. This CDR3 is 14 amino acids long. Germline assignment: CDR1 SGHVS and CDR2 FQNEAQ. The DNA of the CDR3 is TGTGCCAGCAGCTTAGGTACAGGGAGAGAGACCCAGTACTTC. Translation: CASSLGTGRETQYF.

This clone came up a few times. The CDR3 bases are TGTGCCCTCACCAGGGGGACCGGGGAGCTGTTTTTT. It encodes CALTRGTGELFF. The chain couples TRBV30 to TRBJ2-2, with 7 bases matching TRBD1. The germline V gene encodes CDR1 GTSNPN and CDR2 SVGIG (reference sequence). The CDR3 totals 12 residues. With V trimmed by 8 bases and J by 5 bases, 5 bases remained unmatched.

The V call is TRBV5-1, the J call TRBJ2-1, with D tentatively TRBD2 (5 bases). The CDR3 is 15 amino acids. Germline values: CDR1 SGHRS, CDR2 YFSETQ. V lost 0 bases to trimming and J lost 4 bases, with 11 bases between them. CDR3 region: CASSLEAGPYNEQFF. The CDR3 nucleotides are TGCGCCAGCAGCTTGGAGGCGGGTCCGTACAATGAGCAGTTCTTC.

The genes are TRBV4-2 and TRBJ2-1; TRBD2 might be the D (6 bases). The CDR3 consists of 15 residues. Trimming shortened V by 1 base and J by 0 bases, and 7 bases separated the two germline ends. Per the germline V gene, CDR1 is LGHNA and CDR2 is YNFKEQ. The CDR3 coding sequence is TGTGCCAGCAGCCAAGGGGGGGACTCCTACAATGAGCAGTTCTTC. Its protein is CASSQGGDSYNEQFF.

This clone appeared a few times. This sequence joins TRBV30 and TRBJ2-1; 8 nucleotides align to TRBD2. Per germline, CDR1 GTSNPN and CDR2 SVGIG (reference sequence). The CDR3 covers 15 residues. Trimming cost V 4 bases and J 5 bases; bases outside gene matches: 10. The CDR3 DNA reads TGTGCCTGGAATCTGCGGGGGGCCCCCAACAATGAGCAGTTCTTC. It codes for CAWNLRGAPNNEQFF.

This clone was picked up one time. V and J are TRBV27 and TRBJ2-3; D not certain. V lost 6 bases to trimming and J lost 0 bases, with 4 bases between them. There are 12 residues in the CDR3. In germline, CDR1 is MNHEY, CDR2 SMNVEV (reference sequence). As DNA, the CDR3 is TGTGCCAGCAGCCCAAGCACAGATACGCAGTATTTT. Translation gives CASSPSTDTQYF.

This chain joins TRBV15 and TRBJ2-1, with a tentative D call TRBD1 (5 bases). This CDR3 spans 13 amino acids. CDR1 LNHNV and CDR2 YYDKDF come from the germline V gene (reference sequence). The germline V and J ends were trimmed by 6 bases and 8 bases, with 14 bases remaining between them. CDR3 in amino acids: CATRGGWGDEQFF. CDR3 in DNA: TGTGCCACCAGGGGTGGGTGGGGCGATGAGCAGTTCTTC.

The chain joins TRBV13 to TRBJ2-1; a weak D match, TRBD1 (6 bases). The CDR3 is made up of 15 amino acids. Germline loops: CDR1 PRHDT, CDR2 FYEKMQ (reference sequence). V gave up 5 bases and J gave up 5 bases, with 16 bases separating them. The CDR3 DNA reads TGTGCCAGCAGCCCTCCTGGGGGCAGCGACAATGAGCAGTTCTTC. This sequence encodes CASSPPGGSDNEQFF.

This chain uses TRBV29-1 with TRBJ2-5; TRBD1 is a possible D gene (6 bases). The DNA end is a closer match to TRBJ2-7, so the J assignment may be wrong. CDR1 and CDR2 (germline): SQVTM, ANQGSEA. This CDR3 is built from 13 residues. CDR3 DNA: TGCAGCGTTGGAGGCAGGGGTAACGACGAGCAGTACTTC. Translating it yields CSVGGRGNDEQYF.

The V gene is TRBV29-1, the J gene TRBJ2-1, with D perhaps TRBD2 (6 bases). V lost 6 bases to trimming and J lost 7 bases, with 16 bases between them. Germline loops: CDR1 SQVTM, CDR2 ANQGSEA. The CDR3 covers 13 residues. In nucleotides, the CDR3 is TGCAGCGTCCACCAATCGGGGAGGAATGAGCAGTTCTTC. Protein sequence: CSVHQSGRNEQFF.

This sequence joins TRBV9 and TRBJ1-2; TRBD1 is a possible D gene (5 bases). The CDR3 is 15 residues long. From germline, CDR1 is SGDLS and CDR2 YYNGEE. Trimming took off 0 bases at V and 2 bases at J, with 11 bases between the two ends. Here the CDR3 reads CASSVGVGANYGYTF. CDR3 coding DNA: TGTGCCAGCAGCGTAGGGGTAGGGGCCAACTATGGCTACACCTTC.

This chain joins TRBV13 and TRBJ1-1, with 7 bases that match TRBD1. The CDR3 consists of 14 residues. V dropped 5 bases and J dropped 5; count of bases not matched to a gene: 8. Germline CDR1 PRHDT, CDR2 FYEKMQ (reference sequence). DNA for the CDR3: TGTGCCAGCAGCCCCTACAGGGGTCAGACTGAAGCTTTCTTT. Translating it yields CASSPYRGQTEAFF. Full variable domain (missing parts from reference TRBV13 and TRBJ1-1): AAGVIQSPRHLIKEKRETATLKCYPIPRHDTVYWYQQGPGQDPQFLISFYEKMQSDKGSIPDRFSAQQFSDYHSELNMSSLELGDSALYFCASSPYRGQTEAFFGQGTRLTVV.

This chain joins TRBV4-2 and TRBJ2-2; D is possibly TRBD1 (6 bases). V dropped 0 bases and J dropped 4 bases, with 9 bases sitting between them. There are 15 residues in the CDR3. Germline CDR1 and CDR2: LGHNA and YNFKEQ. CDR3 sequence: CASSQEGHLTGELFF. DNA for the CDR3: TGTGCCAGCAGCCAAGAGGGACATCTCACCGGGGAGCTGTTTTTT.

This chain uses TRBV6-5 with TRBJ2-7; 7 bases map to TRBD1. V was clipped by 9 bases and J by 3 bases; unmatched bases: 5. The CDR3 runs 12 residues. Looked up from germline, CDR1 is MNHEY and CDR2 is SVGAGI. This CDR3 reads CASGDSNYEQYF. CDR3 nucleotides: TGTGCCAGTGGGGACAGTAACTACGAGCAGTACTTC.

The chain uses TRBV19 and TRBJ1-2; D uncertain. Germline values: CDR1 LNHDA, CDR2 SQIVND (reference sequence). The V and J ends lost 6 bases and 7 bases respectively, with 12 bases between them. The CDR3 is made up of 12 amino acids. CDR3 nucleotides: TGTGCCAGTAGGGATGAAAGACGTGGCTACACCTTC. It yields the protein CASRDERRGYTF.

This clone showed up just once. V gene TRBV5-6 combines with J gene TRBJ2-2, with D perhaps assigned TRBD1 or TRBD2 (5 bases each). This CDR3 is 14 amino acids long. Germline lookup yields CDR1 SGHDT and CDR2 YYEEEE. V was trimmed by 4 bases and J by 6 bases, leaving 13 bases between them. CDR3 in amino acids: CASSLGEGAGELFF. Written as DNA, the CDR3 is TGTGCCAGCAGCCTGGGGGAAGGGGCCGGGGAGCTGTTTTTT. The variable domain in full, completed from reference TRBV5-6 and TRBJ2-2, reads DAGVTQSPTHLIKTRGQQVTLRCSPKSGHDTVSWYQQALGQGPQFIFQYYEEEERQRGNFPDRFSGHQFPNYSSELNVNALLLGDSALYLCASSLGEGAGELFFGEGSRLTVL.

The rearrangement joins TRBV11-2 to TRBJ1-1, with D uncertain. This CDR3 has 16 residues. V lost 1 base to trimming and J lost 1 base, with 13 bases between them. CDR1 and CDR2 (germline): SGHAT, FQNNGV. CDR3 sequence reads: CASSLGPGLQNTEAFF. The CDR3 DNA is TGTGCCAGCAGCTTAGGGCCGGGATTACAGAACACTGAAGCTTTCTTT.

This clone was seen many times. This chain joins TRBV5-1 and TRBJ1-1, with D possibly matching TRBD1 (5 bases). The CDR3 is 12 amino acids. The germline V and J ends were trimmed by 8 bases and 0 bases, with 8 bases remaining between them. Germline loops: CDR1 SGHRS, CDR2 YFSETQ. In DNA form, the CDR3 reads TGCGCCAGTCGACAGCTGAACACTGAAGCTTTCTTT. Encoded protein: CASRQLNTEAFF. Looking up the rest from reference TRBV5-1 and TRBJ1-1 gives the full variable domain: KAGVTQTPRYLIKTRGQQVTLSCSPISGHRSVSWYQQTPGQGLQFLFEYFSETQRNKGNFPGRFSGRQFSNSRSEMNVSTLELGDSALYLCASRQLNTEAFFGQGTRLTVV.

Concerning this clone itself: One end of the junction does not line up with germline, which may come from a read error. This chain joins TRBV29-1 and TRBJ2-5; maybe TRBD2 (6 bases). The CDR3 is 15 residues long. Germline V gives CDR1 SQVTM, CDR2 ANQGSEA. The CDR3 loop reads CSVEGGGVSQETQYF. The DNA for the CDR3 is TGCAGCGTCGAAGGTGGCGGGGTGTCCCAAGAGACCCAGTACTTC.

The rearrangement joins TRBV13 to TRBJ2-5; D tentatively fits TRBD1 or TRBD2 (5 bases each). V shed 5 bases and J shed 4 bases, with 17 bases lying between them. Per the germline V gene, CDR1 is PRHDT and CDR2 is FYEKMQ (reference sequence). The CDR3 length is 15 residues. The CDR3 loop reads CASSQSGTPRETQYF. CDR3 bases: TGTGCCAGCAGCCAATCCGGGACCCCGAGAGAGACCCAGTACTTC.

The chain is built from TRBV4-1 and TRBJ1-4; TRBD1 agrees at 11 bases. From germline, CDR1 is MGHRA and CDR2 YSYEKL. J lost 7 bases, V lost 5 bases, and 6 bases had no gene match. The CDR3 runs 15 residues. The DNA for the CDR3 is TGCGCCAGCAGCAGGTGGACAGGGGGCGGTGAAAAACTGTTTTTT. It is translated as CASSRWTGGGEKLFF.